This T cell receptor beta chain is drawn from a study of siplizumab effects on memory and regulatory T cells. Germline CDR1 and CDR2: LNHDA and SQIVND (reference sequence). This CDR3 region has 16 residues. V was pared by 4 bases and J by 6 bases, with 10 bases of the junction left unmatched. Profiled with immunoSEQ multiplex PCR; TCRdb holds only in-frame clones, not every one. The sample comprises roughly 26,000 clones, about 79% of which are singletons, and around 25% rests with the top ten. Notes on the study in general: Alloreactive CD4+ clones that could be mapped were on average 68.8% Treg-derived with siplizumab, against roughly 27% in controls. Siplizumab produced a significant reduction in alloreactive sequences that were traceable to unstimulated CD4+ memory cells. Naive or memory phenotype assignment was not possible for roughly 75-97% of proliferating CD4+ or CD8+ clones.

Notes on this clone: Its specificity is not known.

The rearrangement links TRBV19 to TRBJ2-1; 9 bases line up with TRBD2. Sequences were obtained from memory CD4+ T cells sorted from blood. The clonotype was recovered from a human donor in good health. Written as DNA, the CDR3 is TGTGCCAGTAGTACAGACCCTAGCGGGATAGGCAATGAGCAGTTCTTC. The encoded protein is CASSTDPSGIGNEQFF.